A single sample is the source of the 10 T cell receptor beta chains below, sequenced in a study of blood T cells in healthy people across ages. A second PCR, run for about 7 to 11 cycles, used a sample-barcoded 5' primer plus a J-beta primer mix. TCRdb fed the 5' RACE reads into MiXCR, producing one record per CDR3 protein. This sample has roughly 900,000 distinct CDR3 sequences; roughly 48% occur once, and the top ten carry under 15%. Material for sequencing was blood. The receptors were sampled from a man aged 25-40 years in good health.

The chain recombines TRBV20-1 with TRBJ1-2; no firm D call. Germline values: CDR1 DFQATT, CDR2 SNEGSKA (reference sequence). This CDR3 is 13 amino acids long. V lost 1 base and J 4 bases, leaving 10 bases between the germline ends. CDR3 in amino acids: CSARGSGSYGYTF. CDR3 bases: TGCAGTGCTAGAGGGAGTGGTAGCTATGGCTACACCTTC.

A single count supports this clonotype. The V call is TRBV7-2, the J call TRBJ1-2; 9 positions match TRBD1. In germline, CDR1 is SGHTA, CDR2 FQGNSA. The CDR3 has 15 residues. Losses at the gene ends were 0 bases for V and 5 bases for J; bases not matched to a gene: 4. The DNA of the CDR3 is TGTGCCAGCAGCTTAGCGTGGGGGACAGGGTATGGCTACACCTTC. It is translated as CASSLAWGTGYGYTF.

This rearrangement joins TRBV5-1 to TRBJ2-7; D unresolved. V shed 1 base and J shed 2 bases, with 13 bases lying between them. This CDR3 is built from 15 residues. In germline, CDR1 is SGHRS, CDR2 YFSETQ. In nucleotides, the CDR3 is TGCGCCAGCAGCTTGTACGATGGGGTAGCCTACGAGCAGTACTTC. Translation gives CASSLYDGVAYEQYF.

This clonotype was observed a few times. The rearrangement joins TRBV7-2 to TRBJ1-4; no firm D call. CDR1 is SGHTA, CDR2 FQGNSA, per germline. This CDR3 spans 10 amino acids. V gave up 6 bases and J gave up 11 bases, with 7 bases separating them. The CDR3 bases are TGTGCCAGCAGTTACAATAAACTGTTTTTT. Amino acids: CASSYNKLFF.

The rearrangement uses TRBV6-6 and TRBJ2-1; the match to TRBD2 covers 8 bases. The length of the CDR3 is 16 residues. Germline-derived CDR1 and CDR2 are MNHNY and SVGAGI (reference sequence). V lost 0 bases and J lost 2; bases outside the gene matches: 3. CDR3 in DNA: TGTGCCAGCAGTTACTCCGGGGGGGCCCCCTACAATGAGCAGTTCTTC. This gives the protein CASSYSGGAPYNEQFF.

The CDR3 nucleotides are TGTGCCAGCAGCCCCATGGGACAGGTCTACAATGAGCAGTTCTTC. Translated: CASSPMGQVYNEQFF. The chain recombines TRBV5-8 with TRBJ2-1; 8 bases agree with TRBD1. Trimming at V came to 4 bases and at J to 3 bases, leaving 6 bases not matched to a gene. The CDR3 contains 15 residues. Per germline, CDR1 SGHTS and CDR2 YDEGEE.

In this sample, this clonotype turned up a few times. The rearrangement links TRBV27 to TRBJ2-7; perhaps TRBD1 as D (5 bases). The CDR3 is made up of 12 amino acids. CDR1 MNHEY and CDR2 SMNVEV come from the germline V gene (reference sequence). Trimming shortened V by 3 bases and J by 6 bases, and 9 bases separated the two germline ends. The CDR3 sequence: CASSFWGREQYF. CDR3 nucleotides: TGTGCCAGCAGTTTTTGGGGCCGCGAGCAGTACTTC.

Here the CDR3 reads CASSPSTNNYGYTF. In DNA form, the CDR3 reads TGTGCCAGCAGCCCCTCGACGAATAACTATGGCTACACCTTC. This sequence joins TRBV7-2 and TRBJ1-2; D remains unclear. This CDR3 is built from 14 residues. The V and J ends lost 5 bases and 1 base respectively, with 11 bases between them. CDR1 SGHTA and CDR2 FQGNSA come from the germline V gene.

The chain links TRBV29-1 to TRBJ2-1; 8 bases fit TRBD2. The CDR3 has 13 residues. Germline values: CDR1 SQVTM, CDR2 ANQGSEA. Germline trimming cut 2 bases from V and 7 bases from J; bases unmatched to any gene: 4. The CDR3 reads CSVETRGGNEQFF. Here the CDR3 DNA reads TGCAGCGTTGAAACTCGGGGGGGAAATGAGCAGTTCTTC.

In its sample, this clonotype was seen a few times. CDR3 protein: CASPGQELAGANVLTF. CDR3 bases: TGTGCCAGTCCGGGACAGGAGTTAGCTGGGGCCAACGTCCTGACTTTC. This sequence joins TRBV28 and TRBJ2-6; 8 bases line up with TRBD1. The CDR3 extends over 16 amino acids. CDR1 MDHEN and CDR2 SYDVKM come from the germline V gene. J was trimmed by 2 bases and V by 9 bases; bases with no gene match: 9.